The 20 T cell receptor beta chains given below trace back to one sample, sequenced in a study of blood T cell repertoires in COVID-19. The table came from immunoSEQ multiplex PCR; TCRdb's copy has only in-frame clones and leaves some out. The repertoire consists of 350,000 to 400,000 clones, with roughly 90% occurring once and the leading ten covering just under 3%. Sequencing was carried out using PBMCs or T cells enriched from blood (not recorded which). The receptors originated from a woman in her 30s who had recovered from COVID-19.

CDR3 nucleotide sequence: TGTGCCAGTAGTCTCAGACTAGCTATAGAGCAGTACTTC. It encodes CASSLRLAIEQYF. The chain combines TRBV19 with TRBJ2-7; 7 nucleotides line up with TRBD2. This CDR3 region has 13 residues. V shed 5 bases, J shed 7 bases, and the junction held 8 bases outside the gene matches. CDR1 LNHDA and CDR2 SQIVND come from the germline V gene (reference sequence).

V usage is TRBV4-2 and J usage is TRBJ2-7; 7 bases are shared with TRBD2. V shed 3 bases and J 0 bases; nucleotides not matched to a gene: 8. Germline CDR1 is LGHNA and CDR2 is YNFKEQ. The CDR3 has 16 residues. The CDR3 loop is CASSQSTSSSSYEQYF. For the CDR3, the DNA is TGTGCCAGCAGCCAGTCGACTAGCAGCAGCTCCTACGAGCAGTACTTC.

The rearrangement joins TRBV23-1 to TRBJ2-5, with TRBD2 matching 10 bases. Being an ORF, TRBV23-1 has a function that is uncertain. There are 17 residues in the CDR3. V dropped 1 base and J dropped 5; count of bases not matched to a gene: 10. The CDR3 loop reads CASSQYLAGALAETQYF. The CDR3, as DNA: TGCGCCAGCAGTCAATATCTAGCGGGGGCTCTGGCGGAGACCCAGTACTTC.

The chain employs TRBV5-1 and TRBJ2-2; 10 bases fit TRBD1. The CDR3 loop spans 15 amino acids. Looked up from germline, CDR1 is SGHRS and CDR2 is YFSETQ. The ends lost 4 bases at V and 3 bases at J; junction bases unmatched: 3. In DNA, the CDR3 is TGCGCCAGCAGCAGAGGGACAGGGGACACCGGGGAGCTGTTTTTT. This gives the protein CASSRGTGDTGELFF.

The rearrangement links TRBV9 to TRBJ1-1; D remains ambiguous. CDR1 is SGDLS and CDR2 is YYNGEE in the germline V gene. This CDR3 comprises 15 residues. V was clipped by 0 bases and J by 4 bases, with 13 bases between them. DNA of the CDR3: TGTGCCAGCAGCGTAGCGAGCGGTGTCAGCACTGAAGCTTTCTTT. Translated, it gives CASSVASGVSTEAFF.

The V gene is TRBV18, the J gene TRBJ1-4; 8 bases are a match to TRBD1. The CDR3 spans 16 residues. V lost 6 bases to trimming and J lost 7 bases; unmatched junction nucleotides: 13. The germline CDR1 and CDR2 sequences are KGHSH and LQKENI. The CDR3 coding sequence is TGTGCCAGCTCCCCTAACCAAGGACAGGGCGGTGAAAAACTGTTTTTT. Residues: CASSPNQGQGGEKLFF.

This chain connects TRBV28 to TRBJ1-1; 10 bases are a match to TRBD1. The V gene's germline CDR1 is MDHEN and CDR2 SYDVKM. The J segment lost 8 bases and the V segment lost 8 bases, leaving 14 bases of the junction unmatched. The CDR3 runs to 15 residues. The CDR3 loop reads CASLGTGTGASEAFF. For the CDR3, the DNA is TGTGCCAGCCTAGGGACCGGGACAGGGGCTTCCGAAGCTTTCTTT. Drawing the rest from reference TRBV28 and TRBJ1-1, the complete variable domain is DVKVTQSSRYLVKRTGEKVFLECVQDMDHENMFWYRQDPGLGLRLIYFSYDVKMKEKGDIPEGYSVSREKKERFSLILESASTNQTSMYLCASLGTGTGASEAFFGQGTRLTVV.

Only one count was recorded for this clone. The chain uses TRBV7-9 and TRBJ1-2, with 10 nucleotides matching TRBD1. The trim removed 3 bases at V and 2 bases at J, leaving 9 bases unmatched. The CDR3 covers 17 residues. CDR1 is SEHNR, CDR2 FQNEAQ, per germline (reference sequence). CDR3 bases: TGTGCCAGCAGCTTCTCATCCGGGACAGGGGCGAACTATGGCTACACCTTC. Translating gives CASSFSSGTGANYGYTF.

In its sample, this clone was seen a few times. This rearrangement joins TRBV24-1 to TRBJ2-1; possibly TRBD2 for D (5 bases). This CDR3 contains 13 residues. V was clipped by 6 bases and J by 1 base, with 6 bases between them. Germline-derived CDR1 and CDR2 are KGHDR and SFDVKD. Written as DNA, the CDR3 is TGTGCCACCAGTACTAGATCCTACAATGAGCAGTTCTTC. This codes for CATSTRSYNEQFF.

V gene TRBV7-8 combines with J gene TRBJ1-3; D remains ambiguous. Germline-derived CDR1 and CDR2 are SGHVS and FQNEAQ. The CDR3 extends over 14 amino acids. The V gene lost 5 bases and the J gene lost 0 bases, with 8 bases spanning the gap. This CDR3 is CASSHRGSGNTIYF. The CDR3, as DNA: TGTGCCAGCAGCCACCGGGGCTCTGGAAACACCATATATTTT.

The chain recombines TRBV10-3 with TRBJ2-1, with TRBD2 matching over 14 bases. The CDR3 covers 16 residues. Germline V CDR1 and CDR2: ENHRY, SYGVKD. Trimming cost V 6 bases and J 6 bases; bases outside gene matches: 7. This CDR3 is CAISRGTSGSSNEQFF. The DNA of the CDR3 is TGTGCCATCAGCCGCGGGACTAGCGGGAGTAGCAATGAGCAGTTCTTC.

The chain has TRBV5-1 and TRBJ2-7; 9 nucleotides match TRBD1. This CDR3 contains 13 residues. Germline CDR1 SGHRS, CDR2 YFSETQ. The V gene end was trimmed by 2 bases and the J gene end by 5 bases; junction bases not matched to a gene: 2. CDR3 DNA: TGCGCCAGCAGCTTCGGGACAGGGAACGAGCAGTACTTC. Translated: CASSFGTGNEQYF.

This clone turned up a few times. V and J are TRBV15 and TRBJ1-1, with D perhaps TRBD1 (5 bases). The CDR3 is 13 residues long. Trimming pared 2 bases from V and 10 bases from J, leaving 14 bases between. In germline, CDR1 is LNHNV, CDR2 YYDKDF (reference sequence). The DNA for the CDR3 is TGTGCCACCAGCAGAAATCCAGGGAAGCGAGCTTTCTTT. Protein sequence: CATSRNPGKRAFF.

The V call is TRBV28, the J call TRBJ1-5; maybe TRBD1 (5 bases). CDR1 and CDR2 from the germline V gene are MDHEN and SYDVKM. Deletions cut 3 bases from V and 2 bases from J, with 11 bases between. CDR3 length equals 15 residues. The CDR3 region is CASSLVEQGNQPQHF. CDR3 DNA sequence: TGTGCCAGCAGTTTGGTAGAACAGGGCAATCAGCCCCAGCATTTT.

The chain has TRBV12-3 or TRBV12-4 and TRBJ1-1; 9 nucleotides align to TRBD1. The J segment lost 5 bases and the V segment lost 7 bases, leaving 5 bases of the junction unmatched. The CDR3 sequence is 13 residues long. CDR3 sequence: CASKPTGGTEAFF. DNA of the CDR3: TGTGCCAGCAAACCGACAGGGGGAACTGAAGCTTTCTTT.

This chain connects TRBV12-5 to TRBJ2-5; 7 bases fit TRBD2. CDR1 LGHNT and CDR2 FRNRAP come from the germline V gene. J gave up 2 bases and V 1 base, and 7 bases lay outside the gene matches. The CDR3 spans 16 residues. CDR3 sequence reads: CASGLGGGAGQETQYF. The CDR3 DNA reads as TGTGCTAGTGGTTTGGGCGGGGGTGCTGGGCAAGAGACCCAGTACTTC.

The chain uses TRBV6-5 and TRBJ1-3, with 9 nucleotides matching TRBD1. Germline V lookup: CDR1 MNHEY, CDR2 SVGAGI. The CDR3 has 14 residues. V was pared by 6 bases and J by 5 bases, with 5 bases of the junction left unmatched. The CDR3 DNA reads TGTGCCAGCAGACCGACAGGGGGTAGAAACACCATATATTTT. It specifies CASRPTGGRNTIYF.

CDR3 nucleotides: TGTGCCAGTAGTACCTCCGGGACTAGGGTCTACGAGCAGTACTTC. Translating it yields CASSTSGTRVYEQYF. The chain has TRBV19 and TRBJ2-7; 8 positions agree with TRBD2. Germline V gene lookup returns CDR1 LNHDA and CDR2 SQIVND (reference sequence). J lost 3 bases, V lost 4 bases, and 8 bases had no gene match. CDR3 length: 15 residues.

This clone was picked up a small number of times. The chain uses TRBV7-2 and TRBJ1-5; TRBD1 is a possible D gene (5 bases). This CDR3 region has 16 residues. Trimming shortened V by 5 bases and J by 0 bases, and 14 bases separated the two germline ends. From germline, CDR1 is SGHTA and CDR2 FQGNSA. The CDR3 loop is CASSLRSGSSNQPQHF. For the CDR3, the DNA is TGTGCCAGCAGCCTCAGGTCAGGGTCTAGCAATCAGCCCCAGCATTTT. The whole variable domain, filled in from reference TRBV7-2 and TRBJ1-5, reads GAGVSQSPSNKVTEKGKDVELRCDPISGHTALYWYRQSLGQGLEFLIYFQGNSAPDKSGLPSDRFSAERTGGSVSTLTIQRTQQEDSAVYLCASSLRSGSSNQPQHFGDGTRLSIL.

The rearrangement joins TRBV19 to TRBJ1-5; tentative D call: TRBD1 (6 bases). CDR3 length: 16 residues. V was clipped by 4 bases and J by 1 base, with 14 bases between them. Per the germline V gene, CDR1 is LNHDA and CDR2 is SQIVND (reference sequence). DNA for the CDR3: TGTGCCAGTAGTAGGGTACTGGGACACAGCAATCAGCCCCAGCATTTT. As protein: CASSRVLGHSNQPQHF.